The present T cell receptor beta chain was sequenced within a study of blood T cell repertoires in COVID-19. In the authors' methods: From reference gene primer amplification, estimates of nucleated cell counts were derived. Using immunoSEQ multiplex PCR, the repertoire was profiled, and TCRdb retains in-frame clones only, with some absent. That table is the source of V, J and clone size, and D and trimming were worked out from the DNA. The sample contains approximately 300,000 clones, around 86% of which appear only once. Germline CDR1 reads SGHRS; CDR2 reads YFSETQ. V lost 0 bases and J lost 3, with 12 bases in between. This CDR3 spans 15 amino acids. Categorization into cohorts depended on clinical history that participants reported.

This clonotype was obtained from a woman younger than 35 who had recovered from COVID-19. Sequencing was done on a sample of PBMCs or T cells enriched from blood (not recorded which). The chain joins TRBV5-1 to TRBJ1-1; D possibly corresponds to TRBD1 (6 bases). The CDR3 nucleotides read TGCGCCAGCAGCTTGGCAACAGGGAGTTACACTGAAGCTTTCTTT. It is translated as CASSLATGSYTEAFF. Drawing the rest from reference TRBV5-1 and TRBJ1-1, the complete variable domain is KAGVTQTPRYLIKTRGQQVTLSCSPISGHRSVSWYQQTPGQGLQFLFEYFSETQRNKGNFPGRFSGRQFSNSRSEMNVSTLELGDSALYLCASSLATGSYTEAFFGQGTRLTVV.